One sample yielded the 25 T cell receptor beta chains listed below, sequenced in a study of blood T cell repertoires in COVID-19. Only in-frame clones appear in the TCRdb table, and some are missing; sequencing was by immunoSEQ multiplex PCR. The top ten clones hold approximately 4% of a sample with about 260,000 clones, around 89% of them seen once. The sequenced material came from peripheral blood. These receptors came from a woman aged 40 to 49 with acute or convalescent COVID-19.

V is TRBV9 and J is TRBJ2-3; TRBD2 matches 7 bases. The CDR3 runs to 17 residues. Germline V lookup: CDR1 SGDLS, CDR2 YYNGEE. Trimming took 4 bases from V and 2 from J; bases not matched to a gene: 13. The CDR3 nucleotides read TGTGCCAGCAGCTCCCAGTGGGCCAGCGGGGACACAGATACGCAGTATTTT. Protein sequence: CASSSQWASGDTDTQYF.

The chain combines TRBV5-1 with TRBJ2-5; 7 nucleotides agree with TRBD1. CDR1 and CDR2 (germline): SGHRS, YFSETQ. Trimming took 2 bases from V and 4 from J; bases not matched to a gene: 8. This CDR3 spans 15 amino acids. The CDR3 DNA reads TGCGCCAGCAGCTTATCGGCAGGGGGTGGAGAGACCCAGTACTTC. This codes for CASSLSAGGGETQYF.

This clone has just one count. The chain is built from TRBV15 and TRBJ1-5; no definite D call. Germline V gene sequence: CDR1 LNHNV, CDR2 YYDKDF (reference sequence). CDR3 size: 14 residues. V lost 1 base and J lost 4, with 8 bases in between. CDR3 coding DNA: TGTGCCACCAGCAGAGTTAGGAGTAATCAGCCCCAGCATTTT. It codes for CATSRVRSNQPQHF.

The chain is built from TRBV29-1 and TRBJ1-2; tentative D call: TRBD1 (5 bases). Between the trimmed V and J ends, which lost 6 bases and 4 bases, there was a span of 21 bases. Germline values: CDR1 SQVTM, CDR2 ANQGSEA. The CDR3 runs 15 residues. CDR3 sequence: CSVPPGGAGVYGYTF. CDR3 nucleotide sequence: TGCAGCGTCCCACCGGGAGGGGCGGGGGTCTATGGCTACACCTTC.

The chain links TRBV25-1 to TRBJ1-1; tentative D call: TRBD1 (6 bases). Germline loops: CDR1 MGHDK, CDR2 SYGVNS. Between the trimmed V and J ends, which lost 11 bases and 4 bases, there was a span of 17 bases. This CDR3 spans 13 amino acids. Written as DNA, the CDR3 is TGTGCCGGCGGAGGGGAGGGGGGCACTGAAGCTTTCTTT. This gives the protein CAGGGEGGTEAFF.

The chain recombines TRBV27 with TRBJ1-1; D is uncertain. The V end was cut by 3 bases, the J end by 3 bases, with 8 bases between. Germline CDR1 reads MNHEY; CDR2 reads SMNVEV (reference sequence). The CDR3 extends over 13 amino acids. CDR3 bases: TGTGCCAGCAGTTTCGGTAGCTACACTGAAGCTTTCTTT. Its translation is CASSFGSYTEAFF.

This chain uses TRBV4-1 with TRBJ1-6; a weak D match, TRBD1 (5 bases). CDR1 and CDR2 (germline): MGHRA, YSYEKL. CDR3 length: 16 residues. V was clipped by 4 bases and J by 7 bases, with 17 bases between them. Here the CDR3 DNA reads TGCGCCAGCAGCCCAACTATCGGGGGTCGAAATTCACCCCTCCACTTT. As protein: CASSPTIGGRNSPLHF.

The chain has TRBV3-1 (or the pseudogene TRBV3-2) and TRBJ1-5; weak D call: TRBD1 (5 bases). This CDR3 has 13 residues. V shed 3 bases and J shed 4 bases, with 7 bases lying between them. The germline CDR1 and CDR2 sequences are LGHDT and YNNKEL (reference sequence). CDR3 protein: CASSHTGNQPQHF. As DNA, the CDR3 is TGTGCCAGCAGCCATACAGGTAATCAGCCCCAGCATTTT.

V and J are TRBV6-6 and TRBJ2-1, with TRBD1 identical over 7 bases. CDR3 length equals 12 residues. Germline V gene sequence: CDR1 MNHNY, CDR2 SVGAGI (reference sequence). V gave up 4 bases and J gave up 8 bases; unmatched junction bases: 2. The CDR3: CASSLQGYEQFF. CDR3 nucleotide sequence: TGTGCCAGCAGTTTACAGGGGTATGAGCAGTTCTTC.

J is TRBJ1-1 and V is TRBV6-5; D perhaps matches TRBD1 (6 bases). Trimming shortened V by 6 bases and J by 5 bases, and 19 bases separated the two germline ends. This CDR3 spans 15 amino acids. From germline, CDR1 is MNHEY and CDR2 SVGAGI. The CDR3 sequence: CASSGWGGHRTEAFF. CDR3 DNA sequence: TGTGCCAGCAGCGGCTGGGGGGGGCACAGGACTGAAGCTTTCTTT.

The rearrangement uses TRBV3-1 (or the pseudogene TRBV3-2) and TRBJ2-1, with D tentatively TRBD2 (6 bases). Germline CDR1 LGHDT, CDR2 YNNKEL (reference sequence). The CDR3 is 15 residues long. The ends were cut back, 4 bases at V and 0 bases at J, with 10 bases in the middle. Here the CDR3 reads CASSPPDYSYNEQFF. In DNA, the CDR3 is TGTGCCAGCAGCCCGCCGGACTACTCCTACAATGAGCAGTTCTTC.

The chain employs TRBV5-8 and TRBJ2-6; 8 nucleotides match TRBD1. V lost 8 bases to trimming and J lost 2 bases; unmatched junction nucleotides: 3. The CDR3 has 14 amino acids. Germline CDR1 and CDR2: SGHTS and YDEGEE. In DNA, the CDR3 is TGTGCCAGGGGGGACAGGACTGGGGCCAACGTCCTGACTTTC. It specifies CARGDRTGANVLTF.

This CDR3 is CASSLTSGRLKQYF. The CDR3 DNA is TGTGCCAGCAGCTTAACTAGCGGGCGGTTGAAGCAGTATTTT. The V and J genes are TRBV7-2 and TRBJ2-3; 9 bases match TRBD2. Germline V gene sequence: CDR1 SGHTA, CDR2 FQGNSA. Trimming removed 2 bases from V and 11 bases from J; junction bases left unmatched: 8. The CDR3 length is 14 residues.

This rearrangement joins TRBV4-1 to TRBJ2-3, with TRBD1 as a possible D gene (6 bases). Germline CDR1 MGHRA, CDR2 YSYEKL. V gave up 4 bases and J gave up 2 bases, with 10 bases separating them. This CDR3 is 14 amino acids long. CDR3 nucleotide sequence: TGCGCCAGCAGCCGGGGGCTCGACACAGATACGCAGTATTTT. Its protein product is CASSRGLDTDTQYF.

This chain links TRBV6-1 with TRBJ2-7, with D perhaps matching TRBD1 (6 bases). V was shortened by 2 bases and J by 0 bases, with 11 bases between the two germline ends. Per the germline V gene, CDR1 is MNHNS and CDR2 is SASEGT. This CDR3 region has 15 residues. CDR3 in DNA: TGTGCCAGCAGTGAATGGACAGCGAGCTCCTACGAGCAGTACGTC. Its protein is CASSEWTASSYEQYV.

The gene calls are TRBV7-7 and TRBJ1-1; D is possibly TRBD1 (5 bases). This CDR3 contains 19 residues. V dropped 4 bases and J dropped 2 bases, with 26 bases sitting between them. The V gene's germline CDR1 is SSHAT and CDR2 FNYEAQ (reference sequence). Here the CDR3 DNA reads TGTGCCAGCAGCTCACACCGGGGGGGGACTGAACGGCTCAACACTGAAGCTTTCTTT. Translated, it gives CASSSHRGGTERLNTEAFF.

This chain links TRBV27 with TRBJ2-2; D unresolved. V lost 7 bases, J lost 7 bases, and 13 bases lay in between. Germline assignment: CDR1 MNHEY and CDR2 SMNVEV (reference sequence). This CDR3 spans 13 amino acids. This CDR3 is CASTAYTNGELFF. In DNA form, the CDR3 reads TGTGCCAGCACTGCATACACGAACGGGGAGCTGTTTTTT.

The chain links TRBV28 to TRBJ1-2, with a tentative D call TRBD1 (5 bases). In germline, CDR1 is MDHEN, CDR2 SYDVKM. This CDR3 is 17 amino acids long. V dropped 6 bases and J dropped 3 bases, with 23 bases sitting between them. The CDR3 region has the DNA TGTGCCAGCAGCCCGGCGTCGGGGGAAGGAGCTTACTATGGCTACACCTTC. This gives the protein CASSPASGEGAYYGYTF.

The chain couples TRBV19 to TRBJ1-2; D is ambiguous. The CDR3 spans 12 residues. Germline CDR1 reads LNHDA; CDR2 reads SQIVND (reference sequence). The ends were cut back, 11 bases at V and 4 bases at J, with 14 bases in the middle. The CDR3: CARGNLGYGYTF. The CDR3 DNA is TGTGCCCGAGGGAATTTAGGCTATGGCTACACCTTC.

V is TRBV4-1 and J is TRBJ2-5; 7 bases are shared with TRBD1. The ends lost 1 base at V and 9 bases at J; junction bases unmatched: 11. The CDR3 is made up of 15 amino acids. Germline V gives CDR1 MGHRA, CDR2 YSYEKL. The CDR3 nucleotides read TGCGCCAGCAGCCAAGGTTCGGGCAGGGGGACGTCCCAGTACTTC. It encodes CASSQGSGRGTSQYF.

This chain connects TRBV27 to TRBJ1-2; D is uncertain. The CDR3 extends over 15 amino acids. Between the trimmed V and J ends, which lost 7 bases and 1 base, there was a span of 16 bases. Germline V lookup: CDR1 MNHEY, CDR2 SMNVEV (reference sequence). The CDR3 DNA reads TGTGCCAGCATCTCTCTAGTCGGGGATAACTATGGCTACACCTTC. It is translated as CASISLVGDNYGYTF.

This clone was counted once. The DNA for the CDR3 is TGTGCCAGCAGCTTGGCCGACACCCAATCCCTCTACGAGCAGTACGTC. It yields the protein CASSLADTQSLYEQYV. The genes are TRBV5-6 and TRBJ2-7; D gene unclear. Trimming stripped 0 bases from V and 3 bases from J, with 16 bases between. Germline CDR1 is SGHDT and CDR2 is YYEEEE. The CDR3 contains 16 residues.

The rearrangement joins TRBV7-6 to TRBJ2-1; 7 positions match TRBD1. After removal of 4 bases from V and 4 bases from J, the junction contained 10 bases not matched to a gene. The CDR3 is 16 residues long. Germline lookup yields CDR1 SGHVS and CDR2 FNYEAQ. In nucleotides, the CDR3 is TGTGCCAGCAGCTCAACAGGGGACCCAAAGTACAATGAGCAGTTCTTC. Amino acid sequence: CASSSTGDPKYNEQFF. Variable domain in full (rest from reference TRBV7-6 and TRBJ2-1): GAGVSQSPRYKVTKRGQDVALRCDPISGHVSLYWYRQALGQGPEFLTYFNYEAQQDKSGLPNDRFSAERPEGSISTLTIQRTEQRDSAMYRCASSSTGDPKYNEQFFGPGTRLTVL.

This clone has a handful of counts. The chain has TRBV13 and TRBJ1-4, with D tentatively TRBD1 (6 bases). The CDR3 has 15 amino acids. CDR1 is PRHDT and CDR2 is FYEKMQ in the germline V gene (reference sequence). Trimming cost V 5 bases and J 8 bases, with 18 bases left between them. The CDR3 DNA reads TGTGCCAGCAGCACCCGCAGGGGCGCCGGAGAAAAACTGTTTTTT. It translates to CASSTRRGAGEKLFF.

The V gene is TRBV2, the J gene TRBJ1-5; TRBD1 matches 7 bases. Per germline, CDR1 SNHLY and CDR2 FYNNEI. The V and J ends lost 6 bases and 1 base, in that order; junction bases with no gene match: 3. The CDR3 has 14 residues. The CDR3 reads CASSGQASNQPQHF. Written as DNA, the CDR3 is TGTGCCAGCAGCGGACAGGCGAGCAATCAGCCCCAGCATTTT.